The 15 T cell receptor beta chains below come from one sample, sequenced in a study of blood T cell repertoires in COVID-19. This table comes from immunoSEQ multiplex PCR, and its TCRdb copy is limited to in-frame clones, with some not included. The data contain about 190,000 clones, around 80% of them seen just once; the ten biggest clones take up 13% to 15%. The sequenced sample consisted of peripheral blood. These receptors came from a man between 25 and 39 years old with active or convalescent COVID-19.

The chain joins TRBV14 to TRBJ1-1; 9 bases are a match to TRBD1. The J segment lost 6 bases and the V segment lost 0 bases, leaving 2 bases of the junction unmatched. The CDR3 has 14 residues. Germline assignment: CDR1 SGHDN and CDR2 FVKESK. DNA for the CDR3: TGTGCCAGCAGCCAAGATTGGACAGGGGCTGAAGCTTTCTTT. This translates into CASSQDWTGAEAFF.

The chain employs TRBV19 and TRBJ2-1, with 7 bases identical to TRBD2. Unmatched junction bases numbered 5, after V lost 4 bases and J lost 8 bases. Germline loops: CDR1 LNHDA, CDR2 SQIVND (reference sequence). CDR3 size: 13 residues. The CDR3 loop reads CASSKKGRDEQFF. The CDR3 DNA reads as TGTGCCAGTAGTAAAAAAGGGAGGGATGAGCAGTTCTTC.

J is TRBJ2-7 and V is TRBV5-1; 10 bases are a match to TRBD2. The CDR3 has 18 residues. Germline V CDR1 and CDR2: SGHRS, YFSETQ. V gave up 1 base and J gave up 2 bases; unmatched junction bases: 12. The CDR3 coding sequence is TGCGCCAGCAGCTTGCAAGGGGTACTAGCGGGGACCGCCTACGAGCAGTACTTC. This sequence encodes CASSLQGVLAGTAYEQYF.

The genes are TRBV6-4 and TRBJ2-2; 9 bases agree with TRBD1. Germline-derived CDR1 and CDR2 are MRHNA and SNTAGT. The CDR3 has 16 residues. V shed 2 bases, J shed 5 bases, and the junction held 6 bases outside the gene matches. The CDR3 DNA reads as TGTGCCAGCAGTGACGACGTGACAGGGGGGACCGGGGAGCTGTTTTTT. Encoded protein: CASSDDVTGGTGELFF.

The chain uses TRBV7-9 and TRBJ1-5, with D unclear. V dropped 5 bases and J dropped 8 bases, with 10 bases sitting between them. CDR3 length: 12 amino acids. CDR1 and CDR2 from the germline V gene are SEHNR and FQNEAQ (reference sequence). The CDR3 nucleotides are TGTGCCAGCAGCCTACCTTACGAGCCCCAGCATTTT. Translating gives CASSLPYEPQHF.

The chain carries TRBV5-4 and TRBJ2-2; tentatively, D is TRBD2 (7 bases). The V end was cut by 3 bases, the J end by 2 bases, with 20 bases between. CDR1 and CDR2 from the germline V gene are SGHNT and YYREEE (reference sequence). The CDR3 runs 18 residues. DNA for the CDR3: TGTGCCAGCAGCTGGGGGGGGGCAGGAGGGTACAACACCGGGGAGCTGTTTTTT. Its translation is CASSWGGAGGYNTGELFF.

On this clone itself: The junction departs from germline at one end; a sequencing error may be responsible. V gene TRBV7-7 combines with J gene TRBJ1-2, with 9 bases fitting TRBD1. The CDR3 covers 13 residues. Germline lookup yields CDR1 SSHAT and CDR2 FNYEAQ (reference sequence). CDR3: CASSPGQGGGYTF. DNA of the CDR3: TGTGCTAGCAGCCCGGGACAGGGAGGTGGCTACACCTTC.

DNA of the CDR3: TGTGCCAGCAGCTTATACGAGGGCGGGGAGCTGTTTTTT. As protein: CASSLYEGGELFF. The rearrangement joins TRBV7-6 to TRBJ2-2; TRBD2 might be the D (5 bases). The V end was cut by 2 bases, the J end by 7 bases, with 8 bases between. The CDR3 is 13 amino acids. Germline V lookup: CDR1 SGHVS, CDR2 FNYEAQ. The complete variable domain, with remaining parts taken from reference TRBV7-6 and TRBJ2-2, reads GAGVSQSPRYKVTKRGQDVALRCDPISGHVSLYWYRQALGQGPEFLTYFNYEAQQDKSGLPNDRFSAERPEGSISTLTIQRTEQRDSAMYRCASSLYEGGELFFGEGSRLTVL.

The rearrangement links TRBV19 to TRBJ1-2; TRBD1 is a possible D gene (6 bases). Trimming cost V 1 base and J 0 bases, with 9 bases left between them. The CDR3 totals 15 residues. Germline CDR1 is LNHDA and CDR2 is SQIVND (reference sequence). CDR3 sequence (DNA): TGTGCCAGTAGTATAGTCAAGGGGGCTAACTATGGCTACACCTTC. This gives the protein CASSIVKGANYGYTF.

This rearrangement joins TRBV30 to TRBJ1-1; the D is unclear. Germline-derived CDR1 and CDR2 are GTSNPN and SVGIG (reference sequence). The CDR3 length is 14 residues. Trimming took 3 bases from V and 2 from J, leaving 13 bases between them. CDR3 sequence: CAWSPRTGNTEAFF. The CDR3, as DNA: TGTGCCTGGAGCCCCCGGACGGGAAACACTGAAGCTTTCTTT.

This sequence joins TRBV19 and TRBJ2-3; 9 nucleotides align to TRBD1. Germline values: CDR1 LNHDA, CDR2 SQIVND (reference sequence). With 5 bases clipped from V and 6 bases from J, the junction kept 9 bases outside the gene matches. The CDR3 totals 15 residues. The CDR3 here is CASSAPGQGDDTQYF. As DNA, the CDR3 is TGTGCCAGTAGTGCTCCGGGACAGGGCGATGATACGCAGTATTTT. The entire variable domain, with the rest obtained from reference TRBV19 and TRBJ2-3, is as follows: DGGITQSPKYLFRKEGQNVTLSCEQNLNHDAMYWYRQDPGQGLRLIYYSQIVNDFQKGDIAEGYSVSREKKESFPLTVTSAQKNPTAFYLCASSAPGQGDDTQYFGPGTRLTVL.

This CDR3 is CASSLVRTSGNTIYF. For the CDR3, the DNA is TGTGCCAGCAGCTTAGTTAGGACTTCTGGAAACACCATATATTTT. This chain connects TRBV7-8 to TRBJ1-3; D gene ambiguous. Trimming pared 1 base from V and 1 base from J, leaving 8 bases between. CDR3 size: 15 residues. The germline CDR1 and CDR2 sequences are SGHVS and FQNEAQ. The full variable domain, with the rest looked up from reference TRBV7-8 and TRBJ1-3, is GAGVSQSPRYKVAKRGQDVALRCDPISGHVSLFWYQQALGQGPEFLTYFQNEAQLDKSGLPSDRFFAERPEGSVSTLKIQRTQQEDSAVYLCASSLVRTSGNTIYFGEGSWLTVV.

The J gene is TRBJ2-7, the V gene TRBV9, with a possible D match to TRBD1 (5 bases). Germline V gene sequence: CDR1 SGDLS, CDR2 YYNGEE. This CDR3 comprises 16 residues. V shed 4 bases and J shed 6 bases, with 23 bases lying between them. The CDR3 DNA reads as TGTGCCAGCAGCCAGGCCGCCTGGACACCCTCGGGCGAGCAGTACGTC. Translating gives CASSQAAWTPSGEQYV.

V is TRBV10-3 and J is TRBJ1-4, with unresolved D. V lost 10 bases and J 6 bases, leaving 18 bases between the germline ends. The CDR3 loop spans 14 amino acids. Germline values: CDR1 ENHRY, CDR2 SYGVKD. In nucleotides, the CDR3 is TGTGCCACTTCACAGCCGTCGAGAGATGAAAAACTGTTTTTT. Translated: CATSQPSRDEKLFF.

The chain links TRBV19 to TRBJ2-1; 10 nucleotides align to TRBD1. The CDR3 consists of 16 residues. Trimming at V came to 2 bases and at J to 5 bases, leaving 6 bases not matched to a gene. Germline V CDR1 and CDR2: LNHDA, SQIVND (reference sequence). CDR3 region: CASSIQTGGIDNEQFF. CDR3 sequence (DNA): TGTGCCAGTAGTATACAGACAGGGGGCATCGACAATGAGCAGTTCTTC.